What follows are 15 T cell receptor beta chains derived from one specimen sequenced in a study of brain T cells in children with intractable seizures. Regarding time point: blood from clinic visit 5 months post-surgery; TSC patient then seizure free. TCRdb keeps only in-frame clones here, not all; method: immunoSEQ multiplex PCR. The table includes about 340,000 clones, roughly 92% detected once. The sample was peripheral blood, taken 5 to 6 months after surgery. The receptors stem from a boy under three years old with tuberous sclerosis and intractable seizures.

V gene TRBV9 combines with J gene TRBJ2-5, with 13 bases aligning to TRBD2. Germline CDR1 and CDR2: SGDLS and YYNGEE. This CDR3 spans 17 amino acids. Trimming cost V 0 bases and J 2 bases; bases outside gene matches: 4. For the CDR3, the DNA is TGTGCCAGCAGCGTAGGACTAGCGGGGGGTCGGCAAGAGACCCAGTACTTC. This translates into CASSVGLAGGRQETQYF.

The chain couples TRBV15 to TRBJ1-6; a possible D gene is TRBD1 (6 bases). Looked up from germline, CDR1 is LNHNV and CDR2 is YYDKDF (reference sequence). CDR3 length: 15 amino acids. The V end was cut by 0 bases, the J end by 11 bases, with 14 bases between. The CDR3 DNA is TGTGCCACCAGCAGAGATCTGGACAGATTGGCACCCCTCCACTTT. Translated: CATSRDLDRLAPLHF.

The gene calls are TRBV6-5 and TRBJ2-1, with a tentative D call TRBD2 (5 bases). The germline V gene has CDR1 MNHEY and CDR2 SVGAGI. The CDR3 loop spans 15 amino acids. Trimming took 0 bases from V and 4 from J, leaving 10 bases between them. This chain's CDR3 is CASSYSAGAYNEQFF. CDR3 coding DNA: TGTGCCAGCAGTTACTCGGCGGGTGCATACAATGAGCAGTTCTTC.

The chain joins TRBV12-3 or TRBV12-4 to TRBJ2-3, with D possibly TRBD2 on 5 matching bases. This CDR3 has 13 amino acids. V lost 5 bases, J lost 4 bases, and 10 bases lay in between. CDR3 nucleotide sequence: TGTGCCAGCAGTAACTCCGGGGCAGATACGCAGTATTTT. It encodes CASSNSGADTQYF.

J is TRBJ1-5 and V is TRBV9; TRBD1 aligns across 11 bases. Germline CDR1 is SGDLS and CDR2 is YYNGEE. The CDR3 is made up of 15 amino acids. Trimming removed 3 bases from V and 5 bases from J; junction bases left unmatched: 4. The CDR3 is CASSAGTGGYQPQHF. CDR3 DNA: TGTGCCAGCAGCGCCGGGACAGGGGGGTATCAGCCCCAGCATTTT.

The CDR3 spells CASSQEPRRSGDEQFF. CDR3 DNA sequence: TGCGCCAGCAGCCAAGAACCCCGGCGTAGCGGCGATGAGCAGTTCTTC. The genes are TRBV4-1 and TRBJ2-1; possibly TRBD2 for D (6 bases). CDR1 and CDR2 (germline): MGHRA, YSYEKL. Trimming shortened V by 0 bases and J by 8 bases, and 17 bases separated the two germline ends. The CDR3 consists of 16 residues.

To note about this clone: The sample contains more than one DNA sequence encoding this CDR3. The J gene is TRBJ1-5, the V gene TRBV20-1; TRBD1 might be the D (5 bases). The CDR3 covers 13 residues. V lost 3 bases, J lost 1 base, and 7 bases lay in between. The germline CDR1 and CDR2 sequences are DFQATT and SNEGSKA (reference sequence). The CDR3 reads CSASQGSNQPQHF. Written as DNA, the CDR3 is TGCAGTGCTAGTCAGGGAAGCAATCAGCCCCAGCATTTT.

The CDR3 is CASSLGTGPSGNTIYF. CDR3 in DNA: TGTGCCAGCAGCTTGGGGACAGGCCCCTCTGGAAACACCATATATTTT. The V call is TRBV5-8, the J call TRBJ1-3; 7 bases are shared with TRBD1. This CDR3 is 16 amino acids long. Germline V CDR1 and CDR2: SGHTS, YDEGEE. V shed 0 bases and J 0 bases; nucleotides not matched to a gene: 3.

V gene TRBV18 combines with J gene TRBJ2-1; 15 bases are a match to TRBD2. The junction had 9 bases not matched to a gene; V was cut back by 4 bases and J by 8 bases. Germline loops: CDR1 KGHSH, CDR2 LQKENI. This CDR3 region has 17 residues. The CDR3 DNA follows: TGTGCCAGCTCACTCCGGACTAGCGGGAGGGCGGTTGATGAGCAGTTCTTC. Encoded protein: CASSLRTSGRAVDEQFF.

The chain recombines TRBV12-3 or TRBV12-4 with TRBJ1-2; D is ambiguous. V lost 5 bases, J lost 2 bases, and 6 bases lay in between. The CDR3 spans 12 residues. In DNA, the CDR3 is TGTGCCAGCAGTGGCCCCAACTATGGCTACACCTTC. Translation gives CASSGPNYGYTF.

This clone has a handful of counts. The gene calls are TRBV29-1 and TRBJ1-1; 7 bases are a match to TRBD1. CDR1 and CDR2 from the germline V gene are SQVTM and ANQGSEA. V shed 7 bases and J 0 bases; nucleotides not matched to a gene: 14. The CDR3 has 16 residues. This chain's CDR3 is CSGMGRTGNMNTEAFF. CDR3 coding DNA: TGCAGCGGAATGGGTAGGACAGGAAACATGAACACTGAAGCTTTCTTT.

The V gene is TRBV5-1, the J gene TRBJ2-1; perhaps TRBD1 as D (7 bases). This CDR3 region has 18 residues. Trimming removed 0 bases at V and 4 bases at J, with 20 bases between. Looked up from germline, CDR1 is SGHRS and CDR2 is YFSETQ. The CDR3 DNA reads as TGCGCCAGCAGCTTGGACCCCTGGGCGGGACAGTCATACAATGAGCAGTTCTTC. Translated, it gives CASSLDPWAGQSYNEQFF.

This sequence joins TRBV29-1 and TRBJ1-4; TRBD1 is a possible D gene (5 bases). The V end lost 3 bases, the J end lost 5 bases, and 7 bases lay between the germline ends. In germline, CDR1 is SQVTM, CDR2 ANQGSEA. The CDR3 runs to 12 residues. The CDR3 reads CSVETVNEKLFF. CDR3 DNA sequence: TGCAGCGTTGAGACAGTAAATGAAAAACTGTTTTTT.

This sequence joins TRBV6-5 and TRBJ1-1, with a tentative D call TRBD1 (5 bases). The germline CDR1 and CDR2 sequences are MNHEY and SVGAGI. V was pared by 3 bases and J by 4 bases, with 9 bases between. This CDR3 comprises 13 residues. DNA of the CDR3: TGTGCCAGCAGTTATGGGGGTCCCACTGAAGCTTTCTTT. Protein product: CASSYGGPTEAFF.

The CDR3 reads CASSFGDGSPLHF. CDR3 in DNA: TGTGCCAGCAGCTTCGGCGATGGTTCACCCCTCCACTTT. The chain carries TRBV7-9 and TRBJ1-6; the D is unclear. The CDR3 has 13 amino acids. Between the trimmed V and J ends, which lost 3 bases and 9 bases, there was a span of 9 bases. Germline values: CDR1 SEHNR, CDR2 FQNEAQ (reference sequence).